One sample yielded the 25 T cell receptor beta chains listed below, sequenced in a study of CD8 T cells in ankylosing spondylitis. TCRdb analysed the 5' RACE reads with MiXCR anew, one entry per CDR3 protein. The sample shows 300,000 to 400,000 distinct CDR3 sequences, roughly 15% of them seen only once. Sequencing was performed on blood, either unsorted or a sorted T cell fraction (not recorded which). The receptors here all came from a male donor with ankylosing spondylitis or in good health (not recorded which).

The CDR3 bases are TGCGCCAGCAGCTTGGACACAGATAATTCACCCCTCCACTTT. Encoded protein: CASSLDTDNSPLHF. The gene calls are TRBV5-1 and TRBJ1-6; D gene ambiguous. The germline V gene encodes CDR1 SGHRS and CDR2 YFSETQ. V lost 0 bases and J 5 bases, leaving 6 bases between the germline ends. This CDR3 is 14 amino acids long.

This clonotype was counted a few times. The chain recombines TRBV19 with TRBJ2-1; 9 bases are a match to TRBD2. Germline CDR1 LNHDA, CDR2 SQIVND (reference sequence). The V gene end was trimmed by 5 bases and the J gene end by 7 bases; junction bases not matched to a gene: 15. This CDR3 has 17 residues. This CDR3 is CASSFAIPGLAINEQFF. The CDR3 DNA reads as TGTGCCAGTAGTTTCGCAATCCCGGGACTAGCTATAAATGAGCAGTTCTTC. Full variable domain (outside the CDR3, taken from reference TRBV19 and TRBJ2-1): DGGITQSPKYLFRKEGQNVTLSCEQNLNHDAMYWYRQDPGQGLRLIYYSQIVNDFQKGDIAEGYSVSREKKESFPLTVTSAQKNPTAFYLCASSFAIPGLAINEQFFGPGTRLTVL.

The table lists this clonotype with a few counts. A junction boundary mismatches the germline segment, possibly from a read error. V is TRBV7-9 and J is TRBJ2-1; tentative D call: TRBD2 (6 bases). Germline-derived CDR1 and CDR2 are SEHNR and FQNEAQ (reference sequence). The CDR3 sequence is 11 residues long. CDR3 coding DNA: TGTGCCAGCAGGGGCGGGACGAAGGTGCTCTTC. Translation: CASRGGTKVLF.

In its sample, this clonotype was seen a few times. This sequence joins TRBV6-5 and TRBJ1-1; D is unresolved. This CDR3 comprises 16 residues. The V and J ends lost 0 bases and 3 bases respectively, with 14 bases between them. Germline V CDR1 and CDR2: MNHEY, SVGAGI. The CDR3 nucleotides read TGTGCCAGCAGTTACTCGAGAAGCTCGATGGACACTGAAGCTTTCTTT. Translation: CASSYSRSSMDTEAFF.

The chain uses TRBV4-2 and TRBJ2-1, with 9 bases identical to TRBD2. J gave up 3 bases and V 1 base, and 4 bases lay outside the gene matches. The CDR3 consists of 16 residues. Germline loops: CDR1 LGHNA, CDR2 YNFKEQ. Written as DNA, the CDR3 is TGTGCCAGCAGCCAAGGGAGAGCGGGGGGCTACAATGAGCAGTTCTTC. Its translation is CASSQGRAGGYNEQFF.

This chain uses TRBV2 with TRBJ2-7, with 7 bases matching TRBD1. CDR1 is SNHLY, CDR2 FYNNEI, per germline. V was clipped by 6 bases and J by 0 bases; unmatched bases: 8. This CDR3 is 15 amino acids long. In DNA, the CDR3 is TGTGCCAGCAGGGTGGACAGGTCCAGCTCCTACGAGCAGTACTTC. This translates into CASRVDRSSSYEQYF.

The J gene is TRBJ2-2, the V gene TRBV28; weak D call: TRBD1 (6 bases). Germline V CDR1 and CDR2: MDHEN, SYDVKM. The CDR3 has 15 amino acids. V was trimmed by 5 bases and J by 5 bases, leaving 15 bases between them. CDR3 in amino acids: CASSQPGQVTGELFF. For the CDR3, the DNA is TGTGCCAGCAGTCAACCGGGACAAGTAACCGGGGAGCTGTTTTTT.

The sample holds a few counts of this clonotype. V and J are TRBV12-3 or TRBV12-4 and TRBJ1-5; no definite D call. The CDR3 loop spans 11 amino acids. The V gene lost 8 bases and the J gene lost 7 bases, with 9 bases spanning the gap. The CDR3 sequence is CASALGQPQHF. DNA for the CDR3: TGTGCCAGCGCGCTTGGCCAGCCCCAGCATTTT.

At least ten counts were recorded for this clonotype. V usage is TRBV27 and J usage is TRBJ2-2; 13 positions agree with TRBD2. The CDR3 contains 16 residues. Germline V lookup: CDR1 MNHEY, CDR2 SMNVEV (reference sequence). V was clipped by 5 bases and J by 5 bases; unmatched bases: 5. CDR3 in amino acids: CASSPRLAGGTGELFF. The CDR3 bases are TGTGCCAGCAGTCCCCGACTAGCGGGAGGAACCGGGGAGCTGTTTTTT.

The J gene is TRBJ2-1, the V gene TRBV12-3 or TRBV12-4, with TRBD2 identical over 11 bases. The CDR3 runs to 15 residues. Unmatched junction bases numbered 7, after V lost 7 bases and J lost 5 bases. The CDR3 loop reads CASTVAGGPDNEQFF. The CDR3 nucleotides are TGTGCCAGCACCGTAGCGGGGGGGCCTGACAATGAGCAGTTCTTC.

The rearrangement joins TRBV12-5 to TRBJ2-5, with 9 bases lining up with TRBD1. CDR3 length: 14 residues. Germline CDR1 is LGHNT and CDR2 is FRNRAP. The trim removed 8 bases at V and 3 bases at J, leaving 7 bases unmatched. CDR3 coding DNA: TGTGCTAGTCGGACAGGGGCGACCGAAGAGACCCAGTACTTC. This sequence encodes CASRTGATEETQYF.

The chain is built from TRBV6-2 or TRBV6-3 and TRBJ2-3; 10 bases are a match to TRBD2. CDR1 MNHEY and CDR2 SVGEGT come from the germline V gene. Trimming removed 6 bases from V and 5 bases from J; junction bases left unmatched: 8. This CDR3 comprises 15 residues. CDR3 residues: CASRRSGTSEDTQYF. The CDR3, as DNA: TGTGCCAGCAGGCGCTCCGGGACTAGCGAAGATACGCAGTATTTT.

The chain combines TRBV5-1 with TRBJ2-4, with 7 bases aligning to TRBD1. This CDR3 spans 16 amino acids. V lost 4 bases and J lost 0; bases outside the gene matches: 7. Germline V gives CDR1 SGHRS, CDR2 YFSETQ. CDR3: CASSPWTGLAKNIQYF. For the CDR3, the DNA is TGCGCCAGCAGCCCCTGGACAGGACTAGCCAAAAACATTCAGTACTTC. The whole variable domain, filled in from reference TRBV5-1 and TRBJ2-4, reads KAGVTQTPRYLIKTRGQQVTLSCSPISGHRSVSWYQQTPGQGLQFLFEYFSETQRNKGNFPGRFSGRQFSNSRSEMNVSTLELGDSALYLCASSPWTGLAKNIQYFGAGTRLSVL.

This clonotype has a handful of counts. The J gene is TRBJ2-7, the V gene TRBV4-2; a weak D match, TRBD1 (5 bases). The CDR3 runs to 18 residues. The germline gives CDR1 LGHNA, CDR2 YNFKEQ. V was trimmed by 0 bases and J by 3 bases, leaving 21 bases between them. In nucleotides, the CDR3 is TGTGCCAGCAGCCAAGAGGCCGGACACCTTGGTTGGAGCTACGAGCAGTACTTC. Protein: CASSQEAGHLGWSYEQYF.

This clonotype was recorded at least ten times. A junction boundary mismatches the germline segment, possibly from a read error. Here the CDR3 DNA reads TGTGCCAGCAGTTTCGATAACAATGGCTACACCTTC. The encoded protein is CASSFDNNGYTF. This sequence joins TRBV12-3 or TRBV12-4 and TRBJ1-2; D gene unclear. This CDR3 is 12 amino acids long.

This clonotype was observed a few times. The chain uses TRBV10-3 and TRBJ1-2; 7 nucleotides line up with TRBD1. The CDR3 spans 13 residues. CDR1 and CDR2 from the germline V gene are ENHRY and SYGVKD. Trimming removed 5 bases from V and 4 bases from J; junction bases left unmatched: 4. CDR3 protein: CAISRQGGYGYTF. DNA for the CDR3: TGTGCCATCAGTCGACAGGGTGGCTATGGCTACACCTTC.

This clonotype has more than one count but fewer than ten. This chain joins TRBV7-2 and TRBJ2-7; 10 nucleotides agree with TRBD2. CDR3 length: 15 amino acids. The ends lost 2 bases at V and 5 bases at J; junction bases unmatched: 6. CDR1 is SGHTA and CDR2 is FQGNSA in the germline V gene. CDR3 residues: CASSLTSGGGNEQYF. Here the CDR3 DNA reads TGTGCCAGCAGCTTAACCAGCGGGGGGGGTAACGAGCAGTACTTC.

This clonotype was seen a handful of times. CDR3 loop: CASSFEPGGDTEAFF. The CDR3 DNA reads as TGCGCCAGCAGCTTTGAGCCGGGCGGGGACACTGAAGCTTTCTTT. The V and J genes are TRBV5-1 and TRBJ1-1; D ambiguous. Trimming removed 2 bases from V and 3 bases from J, with 14 bases in between. Per the germline V gene, CDR1 is SGHRS and CDR2 is YFSETQ. The CDR3 loop spans 15 amino acids. Full variable domain (remainder filled in from reference TRBV5-1 and TRBJ1-1): KAGVTQTPRYLIKTRGQQVTLSCSPISGHRSVSWYQQTPGQGLQFLFEYFSETQRNKGNFPGRFSGRQFSNSRSEMNVSTLELGDSALYLCASSFEPGGDTEAFFGQGTRLTVV.

This clonotype has more than one count but fewer than ten. The chain couples TRBV5-6 to TRBJ2-3; 7 bases map to TRBD1. The V gene end was trimmed by 3 bases and the J gene end by 2 bases; junction bases not matched to a gene: 9. The CDR3 totals 16 residues. The germline CDR1 and CDR2 sequences are SGHDT and YYEEEE. Written as DNA, the CDR3 is TGTGCCAGCAGCTGGGGACAGCCAACCTCCACAGATACGCAGTATTTT. Its protein product is CASSWGQPTSTDTQYF.

A few counts support this clonotype. As DNA, the CDR3 is TGCGCCAGCAGCTGGGACCTGACTAGCGGGCGCACAGATACGCAGTATTTT. Translated, it gives CASSWDLTSGRTDTQYF. J is TRBJ2-3 and V is TRBV5-1, with 10 bases lining up with TRBD2. This CDR3 contains 17 residues. Germline V lookup: CDR1 SGHRS, CDR2 YFSETQ. V lost 3 bases and J lost 1; bases outside the gene matches: 8. Combining the CDR3 with reference TRBV5-1 and TRBJ2-3 gives the whole variable domain KAGVTQTPRYLIKTRGQQVTLSCSPISGHRSVSWYQQTPGQGLQFLFEYFSETQRNKGNFPGRFSGRQFSNSRSEMNVSTLELGDSALYLCASSWDLTSGRTDTQYFGPGTRLTVL.

CDR3 coding DNA: TGTGCCAGCAGTGAACTAAGCGGGAGAAGCACAGATACGCAGTATTTT. As protein: CASSELSGRSTDTQYF. This chain uses TRBV6-1 with TRBJ2-3, with 8 bases that match TRBD2. Trimming at V came to 2 bases and at J to 0 bases, leaving 4 bases not matched to a gene. Germline values: CDR1 MNHNS, CDR2 SASEGT. The CDR3 has 16 residues.

There are a few counts of this clonotype. This chain connects TRBV6-2 or TRBV6-3 to TRBJ2-6; tentative D call: TRBD1 (5 bases). CDR3 length equals 15 residues. CDR1 MNHEY and CDR2 SVGEGT come from the germline V gene. Trimming cost V 5 bases and J 0 bases, with 8 bases left between them. DNA for the CDR3: TGTGCCAGCAGTGGGGCCGCCTCTGGGGCCAACGTCCTGACTTTC. As protein: CASSGAASGANVLTF.

This sequence joins TRBV25-1 and TRBJ2-2, with 8 bases aligning to TRBD1. Germline CDR1 is MGHDK and CDR2 is SYGVNS. The CDR3 totals 16 residues. V lost 6 bases, J lost 6 bases, and 12 bases stayed unmatched. Written as DNA, the CDR3 is TGTGCCAGCAGAGGACCGACAGGGGCCCCCGCCGGGGAGCTGTTTTTT. It is translated as CASRGPTGAPAGELFF. The full variable domain, rest sourced from reference TRBV25-1 and TRBJ2-2, is EADIYQTPRYLVIGTGKKITLECSQTMGHDKMYWYQQDPGMELHLIHYSYGVNSTEKGDLSSESTVSRIRTEHFPLTLESARPSHTSQYLCASRGPTGAPAGELFFGEGSRLTVL.

A few counts support this clonotype. This chain joins TRBV10-3 and TRBJ2-7; D gene uncertain. Trimming removed 2 bases from V and 2 bases from J, with 1 base in between. Germline values: CDR1 ENHRY, CDR2 SYGVKD. This CDR3 has 11 amino acids. The CDR3, as DNA: TGTGCCATCAGTGAGGCCTACGAGCAGTACTTC. This gives the protein CAISEAYEQYF.

J is TRBJ2-7 and V is TRBV29-1, with a tentative D call TRBD2 (5 bases). The CDR3 has 12 amino acids. The germline CDR1 and CDR2 sequences are SQVTM and ANQGSEA. Trimming removed 6 bases from V and 2 bases from J, with 11 bases in between. The CDR3 loop reads CSVMDGTYEQYF. The DNA of the CDR3 is TGCAGCGTGATGGACGGGACCTACGAGCAGTACTTC.